This entry describes one TCR beta chain. Its antigen is unknown. No much larger clonotype is one base removed from it; base qualities were not supplied. Using the deep immunoSEQ assay, TCR CDR3 regions were amplified from genomic DNA by multiplex PCR. Extracted genomic DNA from each cell subset was spread evenly across all wells of several immunoSEQ 96-well plates, with each plate serving as a replicate. For sorted subsets, 200 to 250 ng genomic DNA, equal to tens of thousands of T cell genomes, was loaded into each replicate PCR. Purified libraries were measured with a Qubit 3.0 fluorometer, size-checked on a Bioanalyzer 2100, and measured again with the KAPA Library Quantification kit. Each immunoSEQ 96-well plate was sequenced on its own single-read 150-cycle Illumina NextSeq 550 flow cell. Regarding the original processing steps: Because the immunoSEQ output included only junctional sequences and no quality scores, the filtering could not be the same as the filtering used for full-length reads. To assign V/J genes and CDR3, sequences were annotated against IMGT germline references using PyIR, a Python wrapper for IgBLAST v1.9. Reads were removed for weak V/J assignments (E-value above 1e-6), missing CDR3, stop codons, out-of-frame junctions, or ambiguous translated residues. V3J clonotypes were defined by identical inferred V gene, J gene, and CDR3 amino acid sequence. Percentage overlap between repertoires was calculated by dividing the number of shared unique clonotypes by the size of the smaller repertoire. Richness of each repertoire was evaluated using RTK rarefaction, the Chao1 estimator, and Recon v2.1 estimates of unobserved clonotypes. Generation probabilities were computed with OLGA for all TCRbeta clonotypes obtained by the gDNA method from a handful of donors. In its TCRdb copy, this immuneACCESS table keeps in-frame sequences only and misses some clones. Where compared with another copy, unresolved V genes explain less than half of these, and the others have no known cause. Clonal size and the V and J genes are those of that table, whereas D and trimming came from the DNA. The sample includes 2 million to 2.5 million clones, with 85% to 95% observed a single time. The ten largest clones capture 0.13% of the sample.

The donors were healthy, HIV-negative adults who had no recently reported acute infections or vaccinations. All donors were Caucasian adults living in Nashville, Tennessee, USA. Magnetic negative selection was used to enrich CD4+ T cells, after which naive cells were positively selected on CD45RA and the negative fraction became the memory subset. After blood collection by leukapheresis, PBMCs were isolated using Ficoll-Histopaque density gradient centrifugation and then cryopreserved in the vapor phase of liquid nitrogen. Purity and quantity of every magnetically sorted T cell population were checked by analytical flow cytometry. Genomic DNA was isolated from every sorted fraction and measured by UV absorbance on a Nanodrop 2000c. The data belong to a study of shared clonotypes between healthy human individuals (dated by TCRdb to 2020 to 2021). In terms of the full investigation: The cohort comprised a couple of women and a few men aged 18 to 49 years. Per donor, three plates each were used for CD4 naive and CD4 memory, two for CD8 naive, and one for CD8 memory. Blood TCR repertoires of 5 or 6 healthy adults were deeply sequenced to estimate repertoire size and the extent of clonotype sharing between individuals. To increase sequencing depth and limit assay-specific biases, different laboratories used diverse techniques to prepare libraries and sequence TCR repertoires. Each donor's leukapheresis produced roughly between roughly 0.85 and 9.5 billion PBMCs. Points the paper makes about the study in general: Sampling was limited to blood, and TCR repertoires in tissue likely differ from TCR repertoires in blood. Incomplete sequencing was indicated by rarefaction of sorted-subset datasets, despite the large sequencing depth. When several donors were compared, the shared fraction of clonotypes was 5% to 6.5% for naive CD4, around 3.6% for naive CD8, 2.3% for memory CD4, and 0.35% to 0.4% for memory CD8. Compared with non-shared clonotypes, the clonotypes found in all four sorted-subset donors had higher generation probabilities. Pairwise subsampling indicated that sequencing depth was expected to affect the degree of clonotype sharing among donors. Because the study included only a small number of donors, the genetic and exposure-history diversity represented was limited. Larger estimated clonotype richness was generally found for naive subsets than for memory subsets.

The CDR3 covers 15 residues, taking in both the cysteine and the phenylalanine. Here the CDR3 DNA is all that survives: 45 bases in frame from base 1. Between the V and J ends, shortened by 6 bases and 8 bases respectively, the junction contains 19 bases. CDR1 and CDR2 (SNHLY, FYNNEI) derive from the germline V gene. The rearrangement joined TRBV2 to TRBJ1-4; the D gene is possibly TRBD1, with 6 bases matching. The clonotype was recovered from a man between 18 and 35 years old in good health. Sample: naive CD4+ T cells sorted from blood. The cell subset or site label for this specimen denotes: CD45RA+ positively selected. The CDR3 is CASRKGEGAGEKLFF. The base sequence is TGTGCCAGCAGAAAGGGGGAAGGGGCCGGGGAAAAACTGTTTTTT.